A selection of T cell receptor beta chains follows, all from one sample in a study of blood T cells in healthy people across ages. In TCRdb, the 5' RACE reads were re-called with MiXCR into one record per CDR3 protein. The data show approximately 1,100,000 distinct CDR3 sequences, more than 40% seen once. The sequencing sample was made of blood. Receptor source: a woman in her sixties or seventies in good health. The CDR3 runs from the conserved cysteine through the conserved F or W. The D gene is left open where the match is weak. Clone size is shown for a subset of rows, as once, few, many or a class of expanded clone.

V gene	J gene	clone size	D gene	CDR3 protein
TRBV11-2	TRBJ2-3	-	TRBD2	CASSSYKAGGPEVVADTQYF
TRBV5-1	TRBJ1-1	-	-	CASSSDHPNTEAFF
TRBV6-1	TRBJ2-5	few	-	CASNYSPNGIQETQYF
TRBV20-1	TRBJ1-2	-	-	CSATTVLGYTF
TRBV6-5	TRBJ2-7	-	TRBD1	CASSRPGQAFYEQYF
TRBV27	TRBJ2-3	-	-	CATLPLAGYTDTQYF
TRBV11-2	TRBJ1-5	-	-	CASSSLTGSNQPQHF
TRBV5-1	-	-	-	CASSYRQPTYEQYF
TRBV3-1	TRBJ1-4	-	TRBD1	CASSQAGQANEKLFF
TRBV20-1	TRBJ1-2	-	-	CSARDGFSPGGYTF
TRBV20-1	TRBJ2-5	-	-	CSARLPGTAETQYF
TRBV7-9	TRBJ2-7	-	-	CASSFAGSLAEQYF